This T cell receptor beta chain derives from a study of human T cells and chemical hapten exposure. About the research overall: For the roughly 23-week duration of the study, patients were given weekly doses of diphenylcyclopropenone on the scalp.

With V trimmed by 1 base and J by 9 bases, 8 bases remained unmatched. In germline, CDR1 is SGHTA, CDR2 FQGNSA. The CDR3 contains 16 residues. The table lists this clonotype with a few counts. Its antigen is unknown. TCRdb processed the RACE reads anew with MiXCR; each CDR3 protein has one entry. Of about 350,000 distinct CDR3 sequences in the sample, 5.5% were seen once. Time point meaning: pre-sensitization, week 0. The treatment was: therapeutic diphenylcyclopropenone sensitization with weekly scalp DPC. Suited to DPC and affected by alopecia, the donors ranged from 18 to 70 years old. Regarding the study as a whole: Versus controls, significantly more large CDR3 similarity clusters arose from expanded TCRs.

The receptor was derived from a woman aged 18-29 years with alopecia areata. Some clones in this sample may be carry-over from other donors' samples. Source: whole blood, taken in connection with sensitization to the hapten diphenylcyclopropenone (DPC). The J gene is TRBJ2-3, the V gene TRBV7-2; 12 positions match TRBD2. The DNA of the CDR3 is TGTGCCAGCAGCTTAGAGTCTAGCGGGGGGGCCGGAACGCAGTATTTT. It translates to CASSLESSGGAGTQYF.